One and the same sample provided the 25 T cell receptor beta chains below, sequenced in a study of shared clonotypes between healthy human individuals. TCRdb's table, derived via immunoSEQ multiplex PCR, lists solely in-frame clones and lacks some. Found here are 450,000 to 500,000 clones, around three quarters of them singletons; the top ten hold approximately 12%. Sequenced input: PBMCs. Receptor source: a woman in her 40s in good health. Some clones in this sample may be carry-over from other donors' samples.

The J gene is TRBJ2-7, the V gene TRBV23-1; D is perhaps TRBD2 (7 bases). TRBV23-1 is an ORF, with its function uncertain. The CDR3 runs to 17 residues. Between the trimmed V and J ends, which lost 4 bases and 5 bases, there was a span of 24 bases. The CDR3 spells CASSRSGLGRKGDEQYF. Here the CDR3 DNA reads TGCGCCAGCAGTCGTAGCGGGCTGGGGAGAAAGGGGGACGAGCAGTACTTC.

The J gene is TRBJ1-3, the V gene TRBV29-1; a possible D gene is TRBD1 (5 bases). Trimming cost V 5 bases and J 0 bases, with 11 bases left between them. This CDR3 contains 14 residues. Per the germline V gene, CDR1 is SQVTM and CDR2 is ANQGSEA. CDR3 in amino acids: CSVSGGPSGNTIYF. The CDR3 DNA follows: TGCAGCGTTTCCGGGGGACCCTCTGGAAACACCATATATTTT.

This clone was counted at least ten times. The chain carries TRBV6-4 and TRBJ2-3, with TRBD2 as a possible D gene (6 bases). Germline V CDR1 and CDR2: MRHNA, SNTAGT. This CDR3 has 15 amino acids. Between the trimmed V and J ends, which lost 3 bases and 5 bases, there was a span of 15 bases. The DNA for the CDR3 is TGTGCCAGCAGTGAGTCGGGAGAGGGAGGAGATACGCAGTATTTT. It encodes CASSESGEGGDTQYF.

This clone was seen a few times. The chain uses TRBV19 and TRBJ2-2; 7 bases map to TRBD1. V shed 4 bases, J shed 6 bases, and the junction held 2 bases outside the gene matches. CDR1 and CDR2 (germline): LNHDA, SQIVND (reference sequence). The CDR3 runs 13 residues. The CDR3 loop is CASSRQGPGELFF. CDR3 sequence (DNA): TGTGCCAGTAGTAGACAGGGCCCCGGGGAGCTGTTTTTT.

Here the CDR3 reads CASRLAPVVAVLSYEQYF. CDR3 nucleotides: TGTGCAAGTCGCTTAGCGCCTGTTGTAGCGGTCCTTTCCTACGAGCAGTACTTC. The chain couples TRBV12-2 to TRBJ2-7; the DNA was not compared with TRBD2, the D call given in the table. TRBV12-2 is a recognized pseudogene. The CDR3 has 18 residues.

The rearrangement links TRBV29-1 to TRBJ2-3; 7 nucleotides match TRBD2. Trimming cost V 4 bases and J 6 bases; bases outside gene matches: 7. In germline, CDR1 is SQVTM, CDR2 ANQGSEA. The CDR3 length is 13 residues. The CDR3 DNA reads as TGCAGCGTTGGAGGGCTGGGAGGGGATACGCAGTATTTT. It encodes CSVGGLGGDTQYF.

The CDR3 region is CASSLRRSSYNEQFF. As DNA, the CDR3 is TGTGCCAGCAGCCTCCGCCGGAGCTCCTACAATGAGCAGTTCTTC. The chain employs TRBV6-1 and TRBJ2-1; D is ambiguous. Trimming removed 6 bases at V and 0 bases at J, with 12 bases between. CDR3 length: 15 residues. Germline V gene sequence: CDR1 MNHNS, CDR2 SASEGT.

This clone was recorded a few times. This chain links TRBV2 with TRBJ1-5; no firm D call. This CDR3 region has 12 residues. V was clipped by 6 bases and J by 5 bases, with 8 bases between them. Germline values: CDR1 SNHLY, CDR2 FYNNEI. The CDR3 DNA sequence: TGTGCCAGCAGCCTCTCCGATCAGCCCCAGCATTTT. Translation gives CASSLSDQPQHF.

The DNA of the CDR3 is TGTGCCAGCGGGAGGTCGGGCTATGGCTACACCTTC. Protein: CASGRSGYGYTF. The V call is TRBV28, the J call TRBJ1-2; D ambiguous. The CDR3 sequence is 12 residues long. From germline, CDR1 is MDHEN and CDR2 SYDVKM. V was trimmed by 8 bases and J by 4 bases, leaving 11 bases between them.

The chain combines TRBV18 with TRBJ1-5; 9 bases align to TRBD1. Germline V gives CDR1 KGHSH, CDR2 LQKENI. V lost 2 bases to trimming and J lost 7 bases; unmatched junction nucleotides: 6. The CDR3 is 15 amino acids. CDR3 in amino acids: CASSPGTGTQQPQHF. DNA for the CDR3: TGTGCCAGCTCACCAGGGACAGGGACGCAACAGCCCCAGCATTTT. Based on the CDR3 plus reference TRBV18 and TRBJ1-5, the full variable domain is NAGVMQNPRHLVRRRGQEARLRCSPMKGHSHVYWYRQLPEEGLKFMVYLQKENIIDESGMPKERFSAEFPKEGPSILRIQQVVRGDSAAYFCASSPGTGTQQPQHFGDGTRLSIL.

This clone was observed a handful of times. The rearrangement joins TRBV7-2 to TRBJ2-7; TRBD2 aligns across 11 bases. This CDR3 comprises 14 residues. V lost 5 bases to trimming and J lost 6 bases; unmatched junction nucleotides: 6. Germline V lookup: CDR1 SGHTA, CDR2 FQGNSA. The CDR3 DNA is TGTGCCAGCAGCCCACGACTAGCGGGACGCGAGCAGTACTTC. Protein: CASSPRLAGREQYF.

V and J are TRBV5-4 and TRBJ2-7; 7 bases map to TRBD2. With 4 bases clipped from V and 7 bases from J, the junction kept 11 bases outside the gene matches. Per germline, CDR1 SGHNT and CDR2 YYREEE (reference sequence). This CDR3 is built from 14 residues. The CDR3 protein is CASSPQRGPEEQYF. CDR3 in DNA: TGTGCCAGCAGCCCCCAGCGGGGCCCTGAGGAGCAGTACTTC.

Note on this clone: Since a much larger clone is just one base distant, this may be a read error. The same CDR3 can be traced to other DNA sequences in this sample. This chain joins TRBV4-1 and TRBJ1-1, with 8 bases matching TRBD1. Germline loops: CDR1 MGHRA, CDR2 YSYEKL. This CDR3 spans 14 amino acids. The CDR3 protein is CASSQVDRGTEAFF. The CDR3 DNA sequence: TGCGCCAGCAGTCAAGTTGACAGGGGCACTGAAGCTTTCTTT.

The table lists this clone with a few counts. This sequence joins TRBV4-1 and TRBJ1-1; D not resolved. The length of the CDR3 is 13 residues. Deletions cut 0 bases from V and 4 bases from J, with 6 bases between. From germline, CDR1 is MGHRA and CDR2 YSYEKL. The CDR3 region has the DNA TGCGCCAGCAGCCAAGATCGATCCACTGAAGCTTTCTTT. Protein sequence: CASSQDRSTEAFF.

Here the CDR3 DNA reads TGTGCCAGTAACACCCCGGGGACAGGGGAAAGGTCTGAAGCTTTCTTT. Its translation: CASNTPGTGERSEAFF. This chain links TRBV19 with TRBJ1-1, with 10 nucleotides matching TRBD1. Germline CDR1 reads LNHDA; CDR2 reads SQIVND (reference sequence). Losses at the gene ends were 7 bases for V and 6 bases for J; bases not matched to a gene: 14. CDR3 size: 16 residues.

The genes are TRBV7-2 and TRBJ2-7, with 12 bases identical to TRBD2. The V gene's germline CDR1 is SGHTA and CDR2 FQGNSA. The trim removed 0 bases at V and 3 bases at J, leaving 6 bases unmatched. The CDR3 has 17 amino acids. CDR3 sequence reads: CASSLASTSGGFYEQYF. CDR3 DNA: TGTGCCAGCAGCTTAGCTTCTACTAGCGGGGGGTTCTACGAGCAGTACTTC.

This chain connects TRBV9 to TRBJ1-2; D possibly corresponds to TRBD1 (5 bases). CDR3 length: 17 amino acids. V gave up 0 bases and J gave up 4 bases, with 19 bases separating them. Germline V gives CDR1 SGDLS, CDR2 YYNGEE. CDR3 DNA sequence: TGTGCCAGCAGCGTAGATATCTTAGGGGAGGGGCCCTATGGCTACACCTTC. Protein product: CASSVDILGEGPYGYTF.

This clone was observed a handful of times. This sequence joins TRBV20-1 and TRBJ2-7; no clear D. The CDR3 is made up of 11 amino acids. Trimming left V 4 bases short and J 11 bases short, with 15 bases between. Germline assignment: CDR1 DFQATT and CDR2 SNEGSKA (reference sequence). This CDR3 is CSATGSWLEYF. The CDR3 DNA follows: TGCAGTGCTACCGGCTCTTGGTTGGAGTACTTC.

The chain combines TRBV29-1 with TRBJ1-1; perhaps TRBD1 as D (5 bases). Trimming cost V 6 bases and J 5 bases, with 16 bases left between them. Per germline, CDR1 SQVTM and CDR2 ANQGSEA. The CDR3 sequence is 13 residues long. CDR3 bases: TGCAGCGTCGACGACAGTACGGGGACTGAAGCTTTCTTT. Translated: CSVDDSTGTEAFF.

The chain couples TRBV6-6 to TRBJ2-3; 8 bases are shared with TRBD1. The trim removed 0 bases at V and 4 bases at J, leaving 3 bases unmatched. The CDR3 contains 15 residues. Germline CDR1 and CDR2: MNHNY and SVGAGI (reference sequence). The CDR3 DNA sequence: TGTGCCAGCAGTTACTCTCCAGGGGGCTCAGATACGCAGTATTTT. Translating gives CASSYSPGGSDTQYF.

The V call is TRBV5-4, the J call TRBJ1-1; 8 bases fit TRBD1. Trimming cost V 5 bases and J 1 base; bases outside gene matches: 10. Germline-derived CDR1 and CDR2 are SGHNT and YYREEE (reference sequence). The CDR3 contains 16 residues. The CDR3 nucleotides read TGTGCCAGCAGGTCGACAGGGGCCGTAGGGAACACTGAAGCTTTCTTT. Translating gives CASRSTGAVGNTEAFF.

The sample holds a few counts of this clone. CDR3 residues: CASSYSNTGELFF. CDR3 nucleotide sequence: TGTGCCAGCAGTTACTCGAACACCGGGGAGCTGTTTTTT. The chain has TRBV6-6 and TRBJ2-2; D gene unclear. The V gene's germline CDR1 is MNHNY and CDR2 SVGAGI (reference sequence). Trimming pared 0 bases from V and 1 base from J, leaving 0 bases between. The length of the CDR3 is 13 residues.

The chain is built from TRBV2 and TRBJ1-2; D call uncertain. This CDR3 spans 14 amino acids. CDR1 and CDR2 from the germline V gene are SNHLY and FYNNEI. V lost 2 bases to trimming and J lost 2 bases, with 9 bases between them. CDR3 sequence reads: CASSEWTANYGYTF. The CDR3 DNA sequence: TGTGCCAGCAGTGAATGGACGGCCAACTATGGCTACACCTTC.

The V and J genes are TRBV5-5 and TRBJ1-1; 12 nucleotides agree with TRBD1. V lost 2 bases to trimming and J lost 6 bases; unmatched junction nucleotides: 8. In germline, CDR1 is SGHKS, CDR2 YYEKEE (reference sequence). CDR3 size: 16 residues. Here the CDR3 DNA reads TGTGCCAGCAGCTTTGCCGGGACAGGGGGCTTCGCTGAAGCTTTCTTT. It is translated as CASSFAGTGGFAEAFF.

The chain carries TRBV9 and TRBJ2-3; 8 bases are a match to TRBD1. CDR3 length equals 13 residues. After removal of 9 bases from V and 3 bases from J, the junction contained 6 bases not matched to a gene. Germline V gene data show CDR1 as SGDLS and CDR2 as YYNGEE. This chain's CDR3 is CAKARGRTDTQYF. In nucleotides, the CDR3 is TGTGCCAAAGCCAGGGGGCGGACAGATACGCAGTATTTT.